This T cell receptor beta chain was documented in a study of OX40 agonist ivuxolimab in advanced cancers. Study-wide background: The dose of intravenous ivuxolimab that patients received every 2 weeks ranged from 0.01 to 10 mg/kg. Dose-escalation patients' cancers were hepatocellular carcinoma, melanoma, renal cell or head and neck cancer.

This CDR3 contains 16 residues. Germline V gives CDR1 SGHDT, CDR2 YYEEEE. Trimming at V came to 4 bases and at J to 6 bases, leaving 7 bases not matched to a gene. A single count supports this clone. Sequenced by immunoSEQ multiplex PCR; TCRdb stores in-frame clones only, minus some. The sample shows about 46,000 clones, over 60% of them seen only once. Patients who had autoimmune disease history or got systemic immunosuppression were left out. This chain connects TRBV5-6 to TRBJ2-1, with 13 positions matching TRBD2. This clonotype was sampled from an adult with an advanced solid tumor such as melanoma, head and neck, liver or kidney cancer. The sequences come from CD4+ or CD8+ T cells sorted from blood, collected in a trial of the OX40 agonist ivuxolimab. This CDR3 reads CASSAGTSGTGNEQFF. Here the CDR3 DNA reads TGTGCCAGCAGCGCCGGGACTAGCGGGACGGGCAATGAGCAGTTCTTC.